This TCR beta chain comes out of a study of naive and memory T cell subsets. Amplification of ligated cDNA took four PCR rounds with SP2 and nested alpha and beta constant primers. TCRdb re-called the UMI-ligation and nested PCR reads with MiXCR, one entry per CDR3 protein. Of some 40,000 distinct CDR3 sequences in the sample, roughly 11% were seen once. Germline loops: CDR1 LGHNA, CDR2 YNFKEQ. V gave up 4 bases and J gave up 6 bases, with 16 bases separating them. The CDR3 is 15 residues long. Sample treatment: skin biopsy from PPD injection site in Mantoux-positive individual. The library had UMIs added by 3' ligation of an oligonucleotide to TCR cDNA. This clonotype has ten or more counts.

The gene calls are TRBV4-2 and TRBJ2-1; D might be TRBD2 (6 bases). This TCR was recovered from an adult in good health. Specimen: skin, collected from a tuberculin skin test site. CDR3 in amino acids: CASSPPRFSGNEQFF. The CDR3 DNA follows: TGTGCCAGCAGCCCCCCAAGGTTTAGCGGCAATGAGCAGTTCTTC.